This TCR beta chain was found in a study of PD-1 blockade in classical Hodgkin lymphoma (dated by TCRdb to 2020 to 2021). Background on the whole study: Nivolumab dosing was 3 mg/kg intravenously every 2 weeks, continuing until either disease progression or unacceptable toxicity. The study used TCR beta sequencing and CyTOF to define a peripheral blood immune signature of response to PD-1 blockade in classical Hodgkin lymphoma. Overall study results and their limits: By C4D1, a significant rise was seen in CD4+ TCR diversity but not in CD8+ TCR diversity (p=0.0027 vs p=0.16), and the rise was most apparent among complete responders (p=0.02). Newly diagnosed patients were reported to have lower baseline TCR diversity than healthy donors, and relapsed/refractory patients were reported to have lower baseline TCR diversity still. Lower diversity was seen in patients whose nivolumab began less than 1 year after ASCT, and these patients were left out of later analyses so that immune reconstitution would not confound the results. Trial patients achieving complete response had baseline diversity similar to newly diagnosed patients, whereas partial responders and progressors had significantly lower diversity. The study was restricted to a single clinical trial cohort, and the causes of repertoire differences, possibly disease activity or prior therapy, were left undefined.

In the paper's terms, the time point label means: cycle 4 day 1 (C4D1), after six to seven weeks of nivolumab. Relapse after autologous stem cell transplantation had occurred in all trial patients, and cohorts A, B and C were distinguished by prior brentuximab vedotin exposure. Using a Miltenyi CD8+ T cell isolation kit, CD8+ T cells were purified from thawed PBMCs through magnetic negative selection. A total of approximately 51 patients with relapsed/refractory classical Hodgkin lymphoma made up the trial cohort, and each patient's best overall response was complete response, partial response or progressive disease. Single-agent nivolumab was administered to trial patients in the multi-cohort phase II CheckMate 205 trial. An independent review committee assessed best overall response using the 2007 International Working Group response criteria. PBMCs from the trial were collected at three points: immediately before nivolumab initiation (C1D1), and during therapy at cycle 2 day 1 and cycle 4 day 1. Peripheral blood was collected in 8 mL Vacutainer Cell Preparation Tubes, from which PBMCs were isolated by centrifugation and then cryopreserved. Purified CD4+ and CD8+ fractions were prepared only for cases where an additional PBMC sample was available. Magnetically labelled cells were depleted on LS columns in a quadroMACS separator, and the flow-through was collected as the purified fraction.

Remarks on this clone: Its antigen is still unknown. No quality values exist for individual bases; no much larger clone is one base distant.

V loses 5 bases at its end and J loses 1 base; junction bases beyond the gene matches: 5. The CDR3 has 14 amino acids, counting the end cysteine and phenylalanine. Only CDR3 DNA is held: 42 bases, read in frame from base 1. CDR1 and CDR2, looked up from the germline V gene, are MDHEN and SYDVKM. The Qiagen DNeasy kit was used to extract genomic DNA both from unsorted PBMCs and from the negatively selected CD4+ and CD8+ fractions. TCR beta CDR3 regions were subjected to amplification by immunoSEQ multiplex PCR with primers that anneal to V and J segments. A synthetic immune receptor repertoire was used to minimize amplification bias, and any residual bias was removed computationally once sequencing was done. The published analysis was carried out like this. Repertoire diversity was quantified as the Shannon entropy index using custom Python scripts. The unsorted, CD4+ and CD8+ repertoires were each analyzed separately, with the exception of combined analyses, where CD4+ and CD8+ sequences were merged in silico. Clonal expansion was defined as a frequency increase of at least 2-fold after treatment compared with C1D1, and clones undetected at baseline were assigned a pseudocount of 0.5. Singleton clones were defined as clones with 0 or 1 copy at C1D1, and non-singleton clones were defined as clones with 2 or more copies. Clones expanded in unsorted samples were labelled as CD4+, CD8+ or unknown by matching protein sequences in sorted samples from the same patient. Wilcoxon tests on paired samples were used to test diversity changes from C1D1 to C4D1. This immuneACCESS table, as held by TCRdb, lists in-frame sequences with V and J called but not all clones. Of the missing ones, under half trace to an unresolved V gene in checked studies; the others have no known cause. V, J and clone size were drawn from that table, and D and trimming were deduced from the DNA. The sample table holds under 9,000 clones, of which roughly 80% were seen once. The ten largest clones add up to around 26% of the sample.

The clonotype comes from a human donor with classical Hodgkin lymphoma. This chain joins TRBV28 to TRBJ2-7, with TRBD1 identical over 7 junction bases. The sequencing used CD8+ T cells from blood, collected before the fourth cycle of nivolumab. The CDR3 is CASSLDRESYEQYF. The DNA reads as follows: TGTGCCAGCAGTCTTGACAGGGAATCCTACGAGCAGTACTTC.